The present TCR beta chain was sequenced within a study of identical twins. As for this clonotype: What it recognizes is unknown.

Through template switching, a universal primer site was introduced, and the cDNA contained unique molecular identifiers. MiXCR, run by TCRdb on the 5' RACE reads, gives a single entry per CDR3 protein. The table has roughly 1,500,000 distinct CDR3 sequences, roughly a third seen once. The germline V gene has CDR1 DFQATT and CDR2 SNEGSKA (reference sequence). V lost 1 base to trimming and J lost 4 bases; unmatched junction nucleotides: 4. This CDR3 is built from 14 residues. Healthy Caucasians made up all donors. Overall study findings and caveats: Zero-insertion findings could be partly confounded by invariant cells (MAIT and iNKT cells). Models underestimated out-of-frame TCR alpha sharing in monozygotic twins.

The chain carries TRBV20-1 and TRBJ1-1, with TRBD1 matching 9 bases. The sample comprised cord blood. The sequence was collected from a newborn girl in good health. Here the CDR3 reads CSARGQGGGTEAFF. CDR3 in DNA: TGCAGTGCTAGAGGACAGGGGGGAGGCACTGAAGCTTTCTTT.